Listed below are T cell receptor beta chains from one sample, sequenced in a study of CD8+CD57+ T cells in acquired aplastic anemia. MiXCR, applied by TCRdb to the reads, yields one record per CDR3 protein. Among about 130,000 distinct CDR3 sequences listed, around 46% were seen once. The sample comprised sorted CD4+, CD8+, or CD8+CD57+ T cells (not recorded which) from PBMCs. These receptors all stem from a human donor in good health, serving as a control. Both conserved end residues are part of each CDR3. D genes are given only for firm matches. Size is stated for part of the rows, as once, few or many counts, or as a class when the clone is expanded.

CDR3 protein | CDR3 DNA | clone size | D gene | CDR3 length | J gene | V gene
CASSLGYYGYTF | TGTGCCAGCAGCTTAGGCTACTATGGCTACACCTTC | few | - | 12 | TRBJ1-2 | TRBV7-9
CASSIGNQPQHF | TGTGCCAGTAGTATCGGCAATCAGCCCCAGCATTTT | - | - | 12 | TRBJ1-5 | TRBV19
CASSQDLRILNYGYTF | TGTGCCAGCAGCCAAGATCTTCGGATTTTAAACTATGGCTACACCTTC | many | - | 16 | TRBJ1-2 | TRBV3-1
CATSRDLGIYEQYF | TGTGCCACCAGCAGAGATCTGGGGATCTACGAGCAGTACTTC | medium-sized | - | 14 | TRBJ2-7 | TRBV15
CASSQERGVLFGYTF | TGCGCCAGCAGCCAAGAGAGGGGCGTGCTCTTTGGCTACACCTTC | few | - | 15 | TRBJ1-2 | TRBV4-1
CASSPVDF | TGTGCCAGCAGCCCGGTAGACTTC | few | - | 8 | TRBJ2-7 | TRBV7-9
CSATNPQGYGYTF | TGCAGTGCTACCAACCCACAGGGATATGGCTACACCTTC | - | - | 13 | TRBJ1-2 | TRBV20-1
CASSDFGGTAHNSPLHF | TGTGCCAGCAGTGACTTCGGGGGGACAGCACATAATTCACCCCTCCACTTT | once | TRBD1 | 17 | TRBJ1-6 | TRBV25-1
CASSLAGTANYEQYF | TGTGCCAGCAGCTTAGCCGGGACAGCGAACTACGAGCAGTACTTC | - | TRBD1 | 15 | TRBJ2-7 | TRBV7-6
CASSYFAEAFF | TGTGCCAGCAGTTACTTCGCTGAAGCTTTCTTT | once | - | 11 | TRBJ1-1 | TRBV6-6
CASSLQGGSYEQYF | TGTGCCAGCAGCTTGCAGGGGGGCTCCTACGAGCAGTACTTC | - | - | 14 | TRBJ2-7 | TRBV7-2
CATSDSGTPQETQYF | TGTGCCACCAGTGACTCCGGGACACCTCAAGAGACCCAGTACTTC | - | - | 15 | TRBJ2-5 | TRBV24-1
CASSMRGGVSGGELFF | TGTGCCAGTAGTATGCGGGGGGGTGTATCGGGCGGGGAGCTGTTTTTT | many | TRBD2 | 16 | TRBJ2-2 | TRBV19
CASSYRDRVDGYTF | TGTGCCAGCAGCTACCGGGACAGGGTGGATGGCTACACCTTC | - | TRBD1 | 14 | TRBJ1-2 | TRBV7-3
CAIRDYKNTEAFF | TGTGCCATCAGGGATTACAAGAACACTGAAGCTTTCTTT | many | - | 13 | TRBJ1-1 | TRBV10-3
CASKGQGDQETQYF | TGTGCCAGCAAGGGACAGGGGGACCAAGAGACCCAGTACTTC | - | TRBD1 | 14 | TRBJ2-5 | TRBV12-3/TRBV12-4
CASSPPGLAGSDTQYF | TGTGCCAGCAGCCCCCCGGGACTAGCGGGTTCAGATACGCAGTATTTT | - | TRBD2 | 16 | TRBJ2-3 | TRBV9
CSANQAGGYEQYF | TGCAGTGCCAATCAAGCGGGGGGCTACGAGCAGTACTTC | many | TRBD2 | 13 | TRBJ2-7 | TRBV20-1
CASSPGTEFLEGEQFF | TGTGCCAGCTCACCCGGGACCGAATTTTTGGAGGGTGAGCAGTTCTTC | - | - | 16 | TRBJ2-1 | TRBV18
CASSEGGNVQPQHF | TGTGCCAGCAGTGAAGGGGGGAACGTACAGCCCCAGCATTTT | - | - | 14 | TRBJ1-5 | TRBV25-1
CASSRTRELFF | TGTGCCAGCAGCCGAACGAGGGAACTGTTTTTT | once | - | 11 | TRBJ1-4 | TRBV7-9
CASSQIWTGEQYF | TGTGCCAGCAGCCAAATTTGGACGGGAGAGCAGTACTTC | many | - | 13 | TRBJ2-7 | TRBV3-1
CASRPGTSGGALETQYF | TGTGCCAGCAGGCCCGGGACTAGCGGGGGGGCCTTGGAGACCCAGTACTTC | many | TRBD2 | 17 | TRBJ2-5 | TRBV14
CAISEGESILNTGELFF | TGTGCCATCAGTGAAGGGGAGTCGATCTTGAACACCGGGGAGCTGTTTTTT | - | - | 17 | TRBJ2-2 | TRBV10-3
CASSLPTGGAYGYTF | TGTGCCAGCAGCTTACCTACAGGGGGCGCGTATGGCTACACCTTC | many | TRBD1 | 15 | TRBJ1-2 | TRBV5-5
CASSQDRNQPQHF | TGTGCCAGCAGTCAGGACAGGAATCAGCCCCAGCATTTT | - | TRBD1 | 13 | TRBJ1-5 | TRBV7-9
CSARQYNSPLHF | TGCAGTGCGAGACAGTATAATTCACCCCTCCACTTT | - | - | 12 | TRBJ1-6 | TRBV20-1
CASSVGETQYF | TGTGCCAGCAGTGTTGGCGAGACCCAGTACTTC | many | - | 11 | TRBJ2-5 | TRBV12-3/TRBV12-4
CASSTSGGNGYTF | TGTGCCAGCAGCACATCAGGGGGCAATGGCTACACCTTC | many | TRBD1 | 13 | TRBJ1-2 | TRBV11-1
CASSRGAGSYEQYF | TGTGCCAGTTCTCGAGGTGCAGGGTCCTACGAGCAGTACTTC | - | - | 14 | TRBJ2-7 | TRBV7-9
CSAPGGTSGEETQYF | TGCAGTGCTCCAGGGGGGACTAGCGGGGAAGAGACCCAGTACTTC | few | TRBD2 | 15 | TRBJ2-5 | TRBV20-1
CASSSTSGATETQYF | TGTGCCAGCTCGTCGACTAGCGGCGCCACAGAGACCCAGTACTTC | many | TRBD2 | 15 | TRBJ2-5 | TRBV18
CASRVDRGEAFF | TGTGCCAGCAGGGTAGACAGGGGGGAAGCTTTCTTT | - | TRBD1 | 12 | TRBJ1-1 | TRBV2
CASRGQGSLQPQHF | TGCGCCAGCAGGGGACAGGGTTCGCTCCAGCCCCAGCATTTT | few | TRBD1 | 14 | TRBJ1-5 | TRBV10-2
CARGQGAYEQYF | TGTGCTAGAGGGCAGGGGGCCTACGAGCAGTACTTC | once | TRBD1 | 12 | TRBJ2-7 | TRBV19